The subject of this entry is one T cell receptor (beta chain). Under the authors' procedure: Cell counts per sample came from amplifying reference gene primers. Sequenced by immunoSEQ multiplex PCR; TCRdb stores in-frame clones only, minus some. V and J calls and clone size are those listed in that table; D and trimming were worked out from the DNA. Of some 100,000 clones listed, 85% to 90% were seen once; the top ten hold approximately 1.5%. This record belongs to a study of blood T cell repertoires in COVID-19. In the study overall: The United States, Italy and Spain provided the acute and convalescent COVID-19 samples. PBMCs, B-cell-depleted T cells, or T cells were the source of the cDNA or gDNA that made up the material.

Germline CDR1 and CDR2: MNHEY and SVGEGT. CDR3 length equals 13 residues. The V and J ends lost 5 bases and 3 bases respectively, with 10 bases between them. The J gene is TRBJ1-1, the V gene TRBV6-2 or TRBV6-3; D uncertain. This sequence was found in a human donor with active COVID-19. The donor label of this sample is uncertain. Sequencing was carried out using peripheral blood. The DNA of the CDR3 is TGTGCCAGCAGTCAACAGCAGTACACTGAAGCTTTCTTT. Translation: CASSQQQYTEAFF.